The 22 T cell receptor beta chains below were found in one sample sequenced in a study of OX40 agonist ivuxolimab in advanced cancers. Clones were read by immunoSEQ multiplex PCR, and TCRdb kept only the in-frame ones, dropping some. Counted here are some 110,000 clones, roughly 93% occurring once; the ten biggest clones make up 0.15% to 0.17%. This specimen was CD4+ or CD8+ T cells sorted from blood, taken in a trial of the OX40 agonist ivuxolimab. These receptor sequences come from an adult with an advanced solid tumor such as melanoma, head and neck, liver or kidney cancer.

The chain links TRBV12-5 to TRBJ1-3; TRBD1 matches at 7 bases. The germline V gene encodes CDR1 LGHNT and CDR2 FRNRAP. V dropped 5 bases and J dropped 5; count of bases not matched to a gene: 6. The CDR3 is made up of 14 amino acids. The chain's CDR3 is CASGEQGPRNTIYF. CDR3 DNA sequence: TGTGCTAGTGGTGAACAGGGGCCTCGAAACACCATATATTTT. The full variable domain, rest sourced from reference TRBV12-5 and TRBJ1-3, is DARVTQTPRHKVTEMGQEVTMRCQPILGHNTVFWYRQTMMQGLELLAYFRNRAPLDDSGMPKDRFSAEMPDATLATLKIQPSEPRDSAVYFCASGEQGPRNTIYFGEGSWLTVV.

This clone appeared once. This chain links TRBV5-1 with TRBJ2-1, with D unclear. The V gene lost 0 bases and the J gene lost 8 bases, with 3 bases spanning the gap. This CDR3 contains 11 residues. Germline lookup yields CDR1 SGHRS and CDR2 YFSETQ. CDR3 bases: TGCGCCAGCAGCTTGGCCCATGAGCAGTTCTTC. As protein: CASSLAHEQFF.

The rearrangement links TRBV5-4 to TRBJ2-2, with D possibly called TRBD1 or TRBD2 (5 bases each). This CDR3 has 15 residues. The germline V gene has CDR1 SGHNT and CDR2 YYREEE (reference sequence). Trimming left V 4 bases short and J 4 bases short, with 14 bases between. The CDR3 DNA is TGTGCCAGCAGCCCCGCGGTGGGGGTCACCGGGGAGCTGTTTTTT. It yields the protein CASSPAVGVTGELFF.

This chain links TRBV28 with TRBJ2-7; TRBD2 matches 10 bases. The J segment lost 7 bases and the V segment lost 10 bases, leaving 13 bases of the junction unmatched. The V gene's germline CDR1 is MDHEN and CDR2 SYDVKM. The length of the CDR3 is 14 residues. CDR3 residues: CATHLTSGLVEQYF. CDR3 nucleotide sequence: TGTGCCACACACCTGACTAGCGGGCTGGTTGAGCAGTACTTC.

This sequence joins TRBV5-1 and TRBJ2-3; TRBD1 might be the D (5 bases). Germline CDR1 is SGHRS and CDR2 is YFSETQ. This CDR3 has 12 residues. V was trimmed by 4 bases and J by 6 bases, leaving 9 bases between them. The CDR3, as DNA: TGCGCCAGCAGCGGCCCAGGGGATACGCAGTATTTT. Translating gives CASSGPGDTQYF.

The CDR3 region has the DNA TGTGCCAGCAGAGATCCCGGGACTAGGCCCACCGGGGAGCTGTTTTTT. This codes for CASRDPGTRPTGELFF. This chain joins TRBV6-6 and TRBJ2-2; 8 bases align to TRBD2. The CDR3 covers 16 residues. Unmatched junction bases numbered 10, after V lost 6 bases and J lost 4 bases. Germline V gene sequence: CDR1 MNHNY, CDR2 SVGAGI (reference sequence).

J is TRBJ1-1 and V is TRBV6-1, with 9 nucleotides matching TRBD1. The CDR3 runs 13 residues. V gave up 7 bases and J gave up 6 bases; unmatched junction bases: 6. CDR1 is MNHNS and CDR2 is SASEGT in the germline V gene. The chain's CDR3 is CASTDRGGPEAFF. The CDR3 coding sequence is TGTGCCAGCACGGACAGGGGAGGACCTGAAGCTTTCTTT.

V gene TRBV11-3 combines with J gene TRBJ2-2; 15 bases map to TRBD2. Trimming took 6 bases from V and 4 from J; bases not matched to a gene: 3. From germline, CDR1 is SGHNT and CDR2 YENEEA. CDR3 size: 16 residues. The CDR3 sequence: CASSPGLAGGTGELFF. The DNA of the CDR3 is TGTGCCAGCAGTCCGGGACTAGCGGGAGGCACCGGGGAGCTGTTTTTT.

V and J are TRBV6-1 and TRBJ2-7, with 7 bases identical to TRBD1. Germline CDR1 reads MNHNS; CDR2 reads SASEGT. The CDR3 loop spans 16 amino acids. V was pared by 0 bases and J by 1 base, with 6 bases of the junction left unmatched. Here the CDR3 DNA reads TGTGCCAGCAGTGAAGCGCCCGGGACAGCTTCCTACGAGCAGTACTTC. Its protein is CASSEAPGTASYEQYF.

This chain uses TRBV5-6 with TRBJ1-6, with a tentative D call TRBD1 (5 bases). V was cut by 5 bases and J by 7 bases, with 13 bases left in between. CDR1 and CDR2 (germline): SGHDT, YYEEEE. The CDR3 has 14 residues. DNA for the CDR3: TGTGCCAGCAGGTGGGCCTCAGGGAATTCACCCCTCCACTTT. Translated: CASRWASGNSPLHF.

This clone was picked up one time. For the CDR3, the DNA is TGTGCCAGCAGCCCTACCGACACTAGCAATCAGCCCCAGCATTTT. Encoded protein: CASSPTDTSNQPQHF. The V gene is TRBV4-2, the J gene TRBJ1-5; no clear D. In germline, CDR1 is LGHNA, CDR2 YNFKEQ. The CDR3 covers 15 residues. Trimming removed 4 bases from V and 0 bases from J, with 10 bases in between.

The chain has TRBV18 and TRBJ1-1, with 10 bases that match TRBD1. The CDR3 sequence is 16 residues long. Per the germline V gene, CDR1 is KGHSH and CDR2 is LQKENI. Trimming cost V 3 bases and J 0 bases; bases outside gene matches: 4. The CDR3 loop is CASSPTGGFMNTEAFF. In DNA, the CDR3 is TGTGCCAGCTCACCGACAGGGGGCTTTATGAACACTGAAGCTTTCTTT. The complete variable domain, with remaining parts taken from reference TRBV18 and TRBJ1-1, reads NAGVMQNPRHLVRRRGQEARLRCSPMKGHSHVYWYRQLPEEGLKFMVYLQKENIIDESGMPKERFSAEFPKEGPSILRIQQVVRGDSAAYFCASSPTGGFMNTEAFFGQGTRLTVV.

The rearrangement joins TRBV7-9 to TRBJ1-2; tentatively, D is TRBD1 (6 bases). The CDR3 length is 14 residues. Between the trimmed V and J ends, which lost 5 bases and 8 bases, there was a span of 18 bases. Looked up from germline, CDR1 is SEHNR and CDR2 is FQNEAQ (reference sequence). CDR3 sequence (DNA): TGTGCCAGCAGCCTCCAACGGGGGGCCGAGGGCTACACCTTC. This sequence encodes CASSLQRGAEGYTF.

This chain uses TRBV6-1 with TRBJ1-6; no definite D call. Trimming removed 6 bases from V and 10 bases from J, with 13 bases in between. The germline gives CDR1 MNHNS, CDR2 SASEGT. The CDR3 is made up of 13 amino acids. The CDR3 protein is CASRPFLLSPLHF. Here the CDR3 DNA reads TGTGCCAGCAGACCATTTCTCTTATCACCCCTCCACTTT.

The chain has TRBV5-1 and TRBJ1-1; D is possibly TRBD1 (6 bases). Germline V gene lookup returns CDR1 SGHRS and CDR2 YFSETQ. The CDR3 is 15 residues long. With 4 bases removed from V and 4 bases from J, the gap between germline ends came to 17 bases. This CDR3 is CASSPWTSDSTEAFF. In DNA, the CDR3 is TGCGCCAGCAGCCCGTGGACATCGGACAGCACTGAAGCTTTCTTT.

The chain recombines TRBV28 with TRBJ1-2; possibly TRBD1 for D (5 bases). This CDR3 is built from 12 residues. Trimming stripped 8 bases from V and 8 bases from J, with 15 bases between. Germline CDR1 is MDHEN and CDR2 is SYDVKM. The CDR3 loop reads CASRRRGVGYTF. The CDR3 nucleotides are TGTGCCAGCCGTCGACGAGGGGTGGGCTACACCTTC.

The rearrangement joins TRBV5-1 to TRBJ2-1; D ambiguous. Trimming removed 0 bases at V and 10 bases at J, with 11 bases between. The length of the CDR3 is 13 residues. Germline CDR1 is SGHRS and CDR2 is YFSETQ. CDR3 sequence reads: CASSLVAPREQFF. The DNA for the CDR3 is TGCGCCAGCAGCTTGGTGGCTCCGAGAGAGCAGTTCTTC.

V is TRBV28 and J is TRBJ2-7, with D hard to call. The CDR3 covers 12 residues. Trimming took 5 bases from V and 2 from J, leaving 7 bases between them. The V gene's germline CDR1 is MDHEN and CDR2 SYDVKM. For the CDR3, the DNA is TGTGCCAGCAGTCCCTCCGCCTACGAGCAGTACTTC. Translation gives CASSPSAYEQYF.

This clone was observed a handful of times. CDR3 sequence (DNA): TGTGCCACCAGCAGGTCCAGGGGGAGTTATGAAAAACTGTTTTTT. Encoded protein: CATSRSRGSYEKLFF. The rearrangement joins TRBV15 to TRBJ1-4; 7 nucleotides line up with TRBD1. V shed 3 bases and J 6 bases; nucleotides not matched to a gene: 7. Germline values: CDR1 LNHNV, CDR2 YYDKDF (reference sequence). The CDR3 has 15 residues. The complete variable domain, with remaining parts taken from reference TRBV15 and TRBJ1-4, reads DAMVIQNPRYQVTQFGKPVTLSCSQTLNHNVMYWYQQKSSQAPKLLFHYYDKDFNNEADTPDNFQSRRPNTSFCFLDIRSPGLGDTAMYLCATSRSRGSYEKLFFGSGTQLSVL.

This clone has more than one count but fewer than ten. The chain joins TRBV5-1 to TRBJ2-1, with D hard to call. Germline values: CDR1 SGHRS, CDR2 YFSETQ. V lost 2 bases to trimming and J lost 0 bases, with 9 bases between them. The CDR3 spans 15 residues. DNA of the CDR3: TGCGCCAGCAGCTTAATAAGGAGCTCCTACAATGAGCAGTTCTTC. The encoded protein is CASSLIRSSYNEQFF.

The rearrangement links TRBV7-2 to TRBJ1-5; D gene uncertain. Trimming removed 1 base at V and 11 bases at J, with 9 bases between. The CDR3 consists of 12 residues. Per the germline V gene, CDR1 is SGHTA and CDR2 is FQGNSA. The chain's CDR3 is CASSLGPLAQHF. CDR3 coding DNA: TGTGCCAGCAGCTTAGGGCCCCTGGCCCAGCATTTT.

The chain uses TRBV4-1 and TRBJ2-7; no clear D. The CDR3 is made up of 16 amino acids. V lost 0 bases and J lost 3, with 15 bases in between. CDR1 and CDR2 (germline): MGHRA, YSYEKL. The CDR3, as DNA: TGCGCCAGCAGCCAAGATAGACGGGTGGGAAACTACGAGCAGTACTTC. As protein: CASSQDRRVGNYEQYF.